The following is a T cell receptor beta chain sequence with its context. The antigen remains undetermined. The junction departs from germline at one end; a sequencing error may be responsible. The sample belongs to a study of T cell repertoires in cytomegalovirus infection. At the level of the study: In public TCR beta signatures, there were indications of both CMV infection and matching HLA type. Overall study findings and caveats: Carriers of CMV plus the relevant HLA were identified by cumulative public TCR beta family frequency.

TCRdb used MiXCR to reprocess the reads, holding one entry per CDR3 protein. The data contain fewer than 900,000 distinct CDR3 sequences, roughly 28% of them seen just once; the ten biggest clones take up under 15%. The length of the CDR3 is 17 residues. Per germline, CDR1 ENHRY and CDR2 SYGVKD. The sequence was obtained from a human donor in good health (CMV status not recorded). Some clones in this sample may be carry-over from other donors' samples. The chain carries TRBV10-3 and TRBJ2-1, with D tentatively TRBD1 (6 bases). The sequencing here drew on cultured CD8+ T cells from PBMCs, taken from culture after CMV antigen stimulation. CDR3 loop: CAIRTTGHLREYNKQFF. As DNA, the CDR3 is TGTGCCATCAGAACTACGGGACACTTAAGGGAGTACAATAAGCAGTTCTTC.